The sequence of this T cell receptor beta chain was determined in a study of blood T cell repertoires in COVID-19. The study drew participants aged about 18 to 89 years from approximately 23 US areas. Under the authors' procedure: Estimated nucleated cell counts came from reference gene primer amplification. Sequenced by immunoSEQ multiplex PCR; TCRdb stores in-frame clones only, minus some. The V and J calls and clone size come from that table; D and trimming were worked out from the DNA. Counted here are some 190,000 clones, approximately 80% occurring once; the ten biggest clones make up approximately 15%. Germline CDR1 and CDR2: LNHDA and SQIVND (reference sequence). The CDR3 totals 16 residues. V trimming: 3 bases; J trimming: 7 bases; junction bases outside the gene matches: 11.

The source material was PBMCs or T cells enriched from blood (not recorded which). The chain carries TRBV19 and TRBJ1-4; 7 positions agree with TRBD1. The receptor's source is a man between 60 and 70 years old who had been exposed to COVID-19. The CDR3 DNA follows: TGTGCCAGTAGTATCGGGCAGGGGGGACGCTTTGAAAAACTGTTTTTT. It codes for CASSIGQGGRFEKLFF.